The T cell receptor beta chain under discussion was sequenced for a study of blood T cells in healthy people across ages. Through a sample-barcoded 5' primer and a J-beta primer mix, a second PCR was run for roughly 6 to 12 cycles. TCRdb re-analysed the 5' RACE reads in MiXCR, keeping a single row per CDR3 protein. The sample yields some 900,000 distinct CDR3 sequences, 45% to 50% seen once. V was pared by 5 bases and J by 5 bases, with 18 bases of the junction left unmatched. The germline CDR1 and CDR2 sequences are MNHEY and SVGEGT. This CDR3 is built from 19 residues. The chain uses TRBV6-2 or TRBV6-3 and TRBJ2-5, with 12 bases lining up with TRBD2. Source material: blood. The clonotype originates from a young man in good health. The CDR3 region is CASSTWQRTSGNPRETQYF. The CDR3 coding sequence is TGTGCCAGCAGTACCTGGCAGAGGACTAGCGGGAACCCGCGGGAGACCCAGTACTTC.